Listed below are T cell receptor beta chains from one sample, sequenced in a study of PD-1 blockade in classical Hodgkin lymphoma. Sequenced by immunoSEQ multiplex PCR; TCRdb stores in-frame clones only, minus some. The sample yields some 70,000 clones, about 93% seen once. The specimen sequenced was peripheral blood mononuclear cells (PBMCs). The receptors stem from a human donor with classical Hodgkin lymphoma. Both conserved end residues are part of each CDR3. Each record gives: clone size, J gene, CDR3 length, D gene, V gene, CDR3 protein, CDR3 DNA. A D gene is named only where the DNA matches it firmly. Rows may omit the clone size; those that give it use once, few, many or a size class.

size: once
J: TRBJ1-2
length: 14
D: TRBD1
V: TRBV7-9
CDR3: CASSWGQGAGGYTF
DNA: TGTGCCAGCAGCTGGGGACAGGGGGCCGGTGGCTACACCTTC

size: once
J: TRBJ1-2
length: 11
D: .
V: TRBV11-2
CDR3: CASSLGGSYTF
DNA: TGTGCCAGCAGCTTAGGGGGCTCCTACACCTTC

size: .
J: TRBJ2-3
length: 15
D: .
V: TRBV7-9
CDR3: CASSLAAGRTDTQYF
DNA: TGTGCCAGCAGCTTAGCTGCGGGGCGCACAGATACGCAGTATTTT

size: .
J: TRBJ1-2
length: 16
D: .
V: TRBV18
CDR3: CASSPRRDGSNYGYTF
DNA: TGTGCCAGCTCACCACGACGGGACGGTTCTAACTATGGCTACACCTTC

size: .
J: TRBJ1-2
length: 14
D: .
V: TRBV2
CDR3: CASSEGIRGYGYTF
DNA: TGTGCCAGCAGTGAAGGGATAAGGGGCTATGGCTACACCTTC

size: .
J: TRBJ1-2
length: 17
D: .
V: TRBV4-1
CDR3: CASSQDSKLEGVYGYTF
DNA: TGCGCCAGCAGCCAAGATAGTAAGCTCGAAGGGGTCTATGGCTACACCTTC

size: .
J: TRBJ2-3
length: 13
D: .
V: TRBV11-3
CDR3: CASSSDGEGTQYF
DNA: TGTGCCAGCAGCTCAGACGGAGAGGGTACGCAGTATTTT

size: .
J: TRBJ1-2
length: 13
D: .
V: TRBV10-3
CDR3: CAISESPYDGYTF
DNA: TGTGCCATCAGTGAGTCTCCCTACGATGGCTACACCTTC

size: .
J: TRBJ2-3
length: 18
D: TRBD2
V: TRBV4-2
CDR3: CASSQDPGGDIRTDTQYF
DNA: TGTGCCAGCAGCCAAGATCCCGGGGGGGACATTCGCACAGATACGCAGTATTTT

size: .
J: TRBJ2-3
length: 18
D: TRBD2
V: TRBV27
CDR3: CASPTPGTSGRAPDTQYF
DNA: TGTGCCAGCCCAACGCCCGGGACTAGCGGGAGGGCCCCAGATACGCAGTATTTT

size: .
J: TRBJ2-7
length: 15
D: TRBD1
V: TRBV7-6
CDR3: CASSPGQGLSYEQYF
DNA: TGTGCCAGCAGTCCAGGACAGGGATTGTCCTACGAGCAGTACTTC

size: once
J: TRBJ2-7
length: 14
D: .
V: TRBV28
CDR3: CASSFVTGRFEQYF
DNA: TGTGCCAGCAGTTTTGTGACGGGGAGATTCGAGCAGTACTTC

size: once
J: TRBJ2-2
length: 12
D: .
V: TRBV29-1
CDR3: CSVASNTGELFF
DNA: TGCAGCGTTGCCTCGAACACCGGGGAGCTGTTTTTT

size: .
J: TRBJ2-1
length: 14
D: .
V: TRBV25-1
CDR3: CASQTVSSYNEQFF
DNA: TGTGCCAGTCAGACCGTGAGCTCCTACAATGAGCAGTTCTTC

size: .
J: TRBJ2-7
length: 14
D: .
V: TRBV5-6
CDR3: CASSLVGPYYEQYF
DNA: TGTGCCAGCAGCTTGGTGGGGCCCTACTACGAGCAGTACTTC

size: .
J: TRBJ1-1
length: 18
D: .
V: TRBV5-6
CDR3: CASSLRRILTNMNTEAFF
DNA: TGTGCCAGCAGCTTGCGACGGATCCTTACAAACATGAACACTGAAGCTTTCTTT

size: .
J: TRBJ1-2
length: 12
D: .
V: TRBV30
CDR3: CAWLSRVDGYTF
DNA: TGTGCCTGGTTGTCCAGGGTGGATGGCTACACCTTC

size: .
J: TRBJ2-2
length: 18
D: TRBD2
V: TRBV19
CDR3: CASSIDLRLAANTGELFF
DNA: TGTGCCAGTAGTATAGATCTGCGGCTAGCGGCGAACACCGGGGAGCTGTTTTTT

size: .
J: TRBJ1-2
length: 13
D: .
V: TRBV4-3
CDR3: CASSQGEAYGYTF
DNA: TGCGCCAGCAGCCAGGGGGAGGCCTATGGCTACACCTTC

size: .
J: TRBJ2-7
length: 14
D: TRBD1
V: TRBV2
CDR3: CASNSGTGGYEQYF
DNA: TGTGCCAGCAACTCCGGGACAGGCGGCTACGAGCAGTACTTC

size: .
J: TRBJ1-1
length: 13
D: TRBD1
V: TRBV6-6
CDR3: CASSNRGGTEAFF
DNA: TGTGCCAGCAGTAACAGGGGCGGGACTGAAGCTTTCTTT

size: .
J: TRBJ2-6
length: 15
D: .
V: TRBV29-1
CDR3: CSVEGWGNGANVLTF
DNA: TGCAGCGTTGAAGGTTGGGGGAATGGGGCCAACGTCCTGACTTTC

size: .
J: TRBJ1-3
length: 13
D: .
V: TRBV29-1
CDR3: CSAQIFSGNTIYF
DNA: TGCAGCGCCCAGATTTTCTCTGGAAACACCATATATTTT

size: .
J: TRBJ2-3
length: 10
D: .
V: TRBV2
CDR3: CASRTIAQYF
DNA: TGTGCCAGCAGGACTATCGCGCAGTATTTT